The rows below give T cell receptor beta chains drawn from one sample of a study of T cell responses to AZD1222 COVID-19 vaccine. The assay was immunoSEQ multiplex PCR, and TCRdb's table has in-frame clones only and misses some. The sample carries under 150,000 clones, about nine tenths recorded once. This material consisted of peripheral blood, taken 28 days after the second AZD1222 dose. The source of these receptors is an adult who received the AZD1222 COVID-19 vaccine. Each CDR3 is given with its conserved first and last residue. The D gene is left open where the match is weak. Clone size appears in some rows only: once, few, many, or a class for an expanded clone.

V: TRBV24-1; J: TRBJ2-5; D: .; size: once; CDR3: CATSDWTVQTQYF; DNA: TGTGCCACCAGTGATTGGACAGTGCAGACCCAGTACTTC
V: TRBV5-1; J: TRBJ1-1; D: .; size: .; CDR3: CASTLRGMNTEAFF; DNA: TGCGCCAGCACCCTCCGGGGCATGAACACTGAAGCTTTCTTT
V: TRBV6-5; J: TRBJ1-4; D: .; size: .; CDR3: CASRRTGVNEKLFF; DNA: TGTGCCAGCAGGCGGACGGGGGTTAATGAAAAACTGTTTTTT
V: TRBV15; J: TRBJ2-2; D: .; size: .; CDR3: CATSRVLAGTGELFF; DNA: TGTGCCACCAGCAGAGTACTAGCAGGAACCGGGGAGCTGTTTTTT
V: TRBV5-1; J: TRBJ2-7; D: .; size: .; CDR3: CASSLEAGLYEQYF; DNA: TGCGCCAGCAGCTTGGAGGCAGGGTTGTACGAGCAGTACTTC
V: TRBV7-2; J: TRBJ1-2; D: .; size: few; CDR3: CASSLATDNYGYTF; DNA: TGTGCCAGCAGCTTAGCGACGGACAACTATGGCTACACCTTC
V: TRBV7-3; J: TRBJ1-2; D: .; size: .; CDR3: CASSATGLGYTF; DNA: TGTGCCAGCAGCGCCACAGGGCTAGGCTACACCTTC
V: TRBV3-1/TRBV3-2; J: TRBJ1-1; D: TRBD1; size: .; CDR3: CASSRRQGAEAFF; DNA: TGTGCCAGCAGCCGACGCCAGGGGGCCGAAGCTTTCTTT
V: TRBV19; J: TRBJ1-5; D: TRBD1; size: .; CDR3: CASSPRRDRPNQPQHF; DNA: TGTGCCAGTAGTCCCCGACGGGACAGGCCCAATCAGCCCCAGCATTTT
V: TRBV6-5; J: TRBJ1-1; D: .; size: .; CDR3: CASSYRGSRNTEAFF; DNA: TGTGCCAGCAGTTACCGCGGGTCCCGGAACACTGAAGCTTTCTTT
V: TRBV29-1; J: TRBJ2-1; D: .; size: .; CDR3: CSVESGYNEQFF; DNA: TGCAGCGTTGAGTCAGGGTACAATGAGCAGTTCTTC
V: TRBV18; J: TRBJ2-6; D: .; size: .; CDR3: CASSPDRTSPGANVLTF; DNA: TGTGCCAGCTCGCCCGACCGAACCTCCCCTGGGGCCAACGTCCTGACTTTC
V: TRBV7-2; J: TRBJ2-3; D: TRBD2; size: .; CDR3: CASSLRGDTDTQYF; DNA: TGTGCCAGCAGTCTTCGGGGGGACACAGATACGCAGTATTTT
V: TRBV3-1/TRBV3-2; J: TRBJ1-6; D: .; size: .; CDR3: CASSQGAQDTPLHF; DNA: TGTGCCAGCAGCCAAGGAGCGCAGGATACACCCCTCCACTTT
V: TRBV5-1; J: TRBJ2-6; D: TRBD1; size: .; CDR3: CASSWTGNSGANVLTF; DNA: TGCGCCAGCAGCTGGACAGGGAACTCTGGGGCCAACGTCCTGACTTTC
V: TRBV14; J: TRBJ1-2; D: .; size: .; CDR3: CASSQDVVSYGYTF; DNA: TGTGCCAGCAGCCAAGATGTTGTCAGCTATGGCTACACCTTC
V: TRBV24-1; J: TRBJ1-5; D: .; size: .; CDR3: CATSGPARNQPQHF; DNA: TGTGCCACCAGTGGACCAGCTCGAAATCAGCCCCAGCATTTT
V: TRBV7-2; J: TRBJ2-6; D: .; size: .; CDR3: CASSLGGSGANVLTF; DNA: TGTGCCAGCAGCCTGGGGGGTTCTGGGGCCAACGTCCTGACTTTC
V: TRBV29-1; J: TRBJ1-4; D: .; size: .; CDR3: CSVRGANEKLFF; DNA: TGCAGCGTGAGGGGGGCTAATGAAAAACTGTTTTTT
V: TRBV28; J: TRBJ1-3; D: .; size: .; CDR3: CASSLPRGVFGNTIYF; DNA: TGTGCCAGCAGTTTACCCCGAGGGGTGTTTGGAAACACCATATATTTT
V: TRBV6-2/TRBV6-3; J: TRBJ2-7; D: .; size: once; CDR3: CASSYVLGSTYEQYF; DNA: TGTGCCAGCAGTTATGTTTTGGGGTCAACCTACGAGCAGTACTTC
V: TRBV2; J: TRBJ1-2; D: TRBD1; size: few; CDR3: CASKRDRGDYGYTF; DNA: TGTGCCAGCAAACGAGACAGGGGCGACTATGGCTACACCTTC
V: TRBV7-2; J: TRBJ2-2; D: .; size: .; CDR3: CASSSRTANTGELFF; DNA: TGTGCCAGCAGCTCCCGGACAGCGAACACCGGGGAGCTGTTTTTT
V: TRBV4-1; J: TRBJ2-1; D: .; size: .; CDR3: CASSQDPRGSYNEQFF; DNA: TGCGCCAGCAGCCAAGATCCTAGGGGTTCCTACAATGAGCAGTTCTTC
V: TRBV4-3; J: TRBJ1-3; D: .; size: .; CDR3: CASSQSGNTIYF; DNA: TGCGCCAGCAGCCAGTCTGGAAACACCATATATTTT
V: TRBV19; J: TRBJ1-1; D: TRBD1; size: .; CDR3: CASSMAGGISEAFF; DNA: TGTGCCAGTAGTATGGCAGGGGGCATCTCTGAAGCTTTCTTT
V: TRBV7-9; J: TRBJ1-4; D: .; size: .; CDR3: CASSLDLLWSEKLFF; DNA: TGTGCCAGCAGCTTAGATCTTCTGTGGTCGGAAAAACTGTTTTTT
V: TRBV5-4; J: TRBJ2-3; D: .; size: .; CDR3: CASSLGGAFTDTQYF; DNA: TGTGCCAGCAGCTTGGGTGGGGCATTCACAGATACGCAGTATTTT
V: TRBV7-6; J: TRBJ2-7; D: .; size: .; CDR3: CASSLAGRGQVLGGEQYF; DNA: TGTGCCAGCAGCTTAGCGGGCAGGGGACAAGTCCTGGGGGGCGAGCAGTACTTC
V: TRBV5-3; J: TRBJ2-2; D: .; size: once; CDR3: CARIINTGELFF; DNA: TGTGCCAGAATCATTAACACCGGGGAGCTGTTTTTT
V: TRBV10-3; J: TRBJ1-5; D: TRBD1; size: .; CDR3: CAIQGQGQPQHF; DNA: TGTGCCATCCAGGGACAGGGACAGCCCCAGCATTTT
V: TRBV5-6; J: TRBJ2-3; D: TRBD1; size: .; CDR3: CASSGEGQQSTDTQYF; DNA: TGTGCCAGCAGCGGAGAGGGACAGCAGAGCACAGATACGCAGTATTTT
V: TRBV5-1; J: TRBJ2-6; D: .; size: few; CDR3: CASSLVSGSNVLTF; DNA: TGCGCCAGCAGCTTGGTTTCCGGCTCCAACGTCCTGACTTTC
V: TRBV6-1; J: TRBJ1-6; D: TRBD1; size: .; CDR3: CASSGQGLRLGDSPLHF; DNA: TGTGCCAGCAGTGGACAGGGGCTTCGGCTAGGGGATTCACCCCTCCACTTT
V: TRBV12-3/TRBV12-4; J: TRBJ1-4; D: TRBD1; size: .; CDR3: CASSGTANEKLFF; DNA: TGTGCCAGCAGTGGGACAGCTAATGAAAAACTGTTTTTT
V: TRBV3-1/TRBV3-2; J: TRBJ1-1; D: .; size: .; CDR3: CASSQERYTEAFF; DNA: TGTGCCAGCAGCCAAGAGAGGTACACTGAAGCTTTCTTT
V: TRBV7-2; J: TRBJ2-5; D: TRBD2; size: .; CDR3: CASSLWTSGFEAQYF; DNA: TGTGCCAGCAGCTTATGGACTAGCGGATTTGAGGCCCAGTACTTC
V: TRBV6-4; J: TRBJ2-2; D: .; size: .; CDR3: CASSPDRNTGELFF; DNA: TGTGCCAGCAGTCCCGACCGAAACACCGGGGAGCTGTTTTTT
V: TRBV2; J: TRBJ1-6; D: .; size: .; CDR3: CASISETGYNSPLHF; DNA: TGTGCCAGCATTTCCGAGACAGGATATAATTCACCCCTCCACTTT
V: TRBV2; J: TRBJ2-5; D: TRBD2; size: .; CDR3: CASSEIAGGLETQYF; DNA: TGTGCCAGCAGTGAGATAGCGGGGGGGCTGGAGACCCAGTACTTC
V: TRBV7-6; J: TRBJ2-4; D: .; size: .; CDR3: CASSLGGLGIQYF; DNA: TGTGCCAGCAGCTTAGGGGGACTGGGCATTCAGTACTTC
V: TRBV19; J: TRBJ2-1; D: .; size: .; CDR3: CASTSRHNEQFF; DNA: TGTGCCAGTACCTCTCGACACAATGAGCAGTTCTTC